These 5 T cell receptor beta chains came from one sample sequenced in a study of cytomegalovirus exposure and HLA in healthy donors. Profiling relied on immunoSEQ multiplex PCR, and the TCRdb table lists in-frame clones only, not all of them. The table includes some 250,000 clones, 70% to 90% detected once. The material sequenced was PBMCs. These receptors were collected from a woman in her twenties or thirties in good health and CMV-seropositive.

The V gene is TRBV7-8, the J gene TRBJ2-7; 7 bases match TRBD2. Per the germline V gene, CDR1 is SGHVS and CDR2 is FQNEAQ. The CDR3 has 16 amino acids. V lost 4 bases and J lost 3; bases outside the gene matches: 12. The CDR3, as DNA: TGTGCCAGCAGCTACCGTCGGGGGGAAGGGGACTACGAGCAGTACTTC. Translation: CASSYRRGEGDYEQYF.

A few counts support this clone. This chain uses TRBV7-8 with TRBJ1-5, with D unresolved. The V end lost 10 bases, the J end lost 8 bases, and 3 bases lay between the germline ends. This CDR3 region has 8 residues. Germline V gene lookup returns CDR1 SGHVS and CDR2 FQNEAQ. The CDR3 sequence: CATEPQHF. The CDR3, as DNA: TGTGCCACCGAGCCCCAGCATTTT.

The genes are TRBV6-1 and TRBJ1-2; 8 nucleotides align to TRBD1. Germline V gives CDR1 MNHNS, CDR2 SASEGT. The CDR3 consists of 13 residues. Here the CDR3 reads CLSSMTGDYGYTF. Here the CDR3 DNA reads TGTCTTTCCAGCATGACAGGGGACTATGGCTACACCTTC.

This clone has just one count. One end of the junction varies from germline; a read error may be responsible. The rearrangement uses TRBV15 and TRBJ1-4; the D is unclear. The CDR3 totals 12 residues. Germline V lookup: CDR1 LNHNV, CDR2 YYDKDF (reference sequence). In DNA form, the CDR3 reads TGTGCCACCAGTAGAGGAAGCGAATGGCTGTTTTTT. It yields the protein CATSRGSEWLFF.

The rearrangement uses TRBV5-1 and TRBJ2-2, with unresolved D. This CDR3 region has 11 residues. Trimming pared 4 bases from V and 7 bases from J, leaving 5 bases between. Germline CDR1 reads SGHRS; CDR2 reads YFSETQ. As DNA, the CDR3 is TGCGCCAGCAGCCACGGCGGGGAGCTGTTTTTT. Its translation: CASSHGGELFF.